The rows below give T cell receptor beta chains drawn from one sample of a study of shared clonotypes between healthy human individuals. Clones were read by immunoSEQ multiplex PCR, and TCRdb kept only the in-frame ones, dropping some. The sample has 950,000 to 1,100,000 clones, around 75% seen once. The specimen sequenced was memory CD4+ T cells sorted from blood. The receptors derive from a man aged 18-30 years in good health. CDR3s include the opening cysteine and the closing phenylalanine or tryptophan. A D gene is named only where the DNA matches it firmly. Clone size is stated in some rows and not others, as once, few, many or a class when expanded.

cdr3_nt cdr3_aa v_call d_call j_call clone_size
TGTGCCAGCAGCTCAGCCTATGTCGGCGAGCAGTACTTC CASSSAYVGEQYF TRBV7-2 - TRBJ2-7 many
TGTGCCATCAGCCCACGGATGAACACTGAAGCTTTCTTT CAISPRMNTEAFF TRBV10-3 - TRBJ1-1 -
TGTGCCAGCAGCGAGACCAGACCCAGGGGGAAGGAGGAGACCCAGTACTTC CASSETRPRGKEETQYF TRBV9 TRBD1 TRBJ2-5 -
TGTGCCAGCAAGGAGACGTTGAACACTGAAGCTTTCTTT CASKETLNTEAFF TRBV6-6 - TRBJ1-1 -
TGTGCCAGCAGCTTAGAAGTGGAAGGTGAGCAGTTCTTC CASSLEVEGEQFF TRBV11-1 - TRBJ2-1 -
TGTGCCAGCAGCGTCGGCGGGGTGAGCGAGACCCAGTACTTC CASSVGGVSETQYF TRBV9 - TRBJ2-5 -
TGTGCCAGCAGCTTGGGAGGGGCGCTTGAGCAGTACTTC CASSLGGALEQYF TRBV5-4 - TRBJ2-7 -
TGTGCCAGCAGTTACTTGGCTAGCGGGGGGAATGAGCAGTTCTTC CASSYLASGGNEQFF TRBV6-5 TRBD2 TRBJ2-1 -
TGTGCCAGCAGCTTGGTCTTTGTTGAGGTAGCCAAAAACATTCAGTACTTC CASSLVFVEVAKNIQYF TRBV5-8 - TRBJ2-4 -
TGTGCCAGTAGTCGGCGCCCTGGGGCCAACGTCCTGACTTTC CASSRRPGANVLTF TRBV19 - TRBJ2-6 -
TGTGCCAGCAGTTTAGGGCGCGGGAGGGACACAGATACGCAGTATTTT CASSLGRGRDTDTQYF TRBV28 TRBD2 TRBJ2-3 -
TGTGCCAGCAGCGTAACAGGAGGGGCGGTGGAGACCCAGTACTTC CASSVTGGAVETQYF TRBV9 - TRBJ2-5 -
TGCGCCAGCAGCCCCAAAGGCGACAGCGGAGCTATTGTTTCCTACAATGAGCAGTTCTTC CASSPKGDSGAIVSYNEQFF TRBV5-1 - TRBJ2-1 once
TGTGCCAGCAGCCAAGGACCCGGAGGGACCCAGTACTTC CASSQGPGGTQYF TRBV5-4 - TRBJ2-5 few
TGTGCCAGCTCACCACCGCCGGGGAACACTGAAGCTTTCTTT CASSPPPGNTEAFF TRBV18 - TRBJ1-1 -
TGCGCCAGCAGCCAAGAACTGAACACCGGGGAGCTGTTTTTT CASSQELNTGELFF TRBV4-3 - TRBJ2-2 -
TGTGCCAGCAGAGCAACAGGGGTGTCCTATGGCTACACCTTC CASRATGVSYGYTF TRBV9 TRBD1 TRBJ1-2 -
TGTGCTAGTGGTTACGGATTGTCCACAGATACGCAGTATTTT CASGYGLSTDTQYF TRBV12-5 - TRBJ2-3 many
TGTGCCAGCAGCAAGCTCCGGGACAGGGGAAATGGCTACACCTTC CASSKLRDRGNGYTF TRBV21-1 - TRBJ1-2 -
TGCGCCAGCAGCCAATGGACTAGCGCCAATGAGCAGTTCTTC CASSQWTSANEQFF TRBV4-1 TRBD2 TRBJ2-1 -
TGTGCCAGCCGAGGCTGGGGCGCGGACACAGATACGCAGTATTTT CASRGWGADTDTQYF TRBV27 - TRBJ2-3 -
TGTGCCAGCACGGGCGGCGGGAGCTCCTACAATGAGCAGTTCTTC CASTGGGSSYNEQFF TRBV7-9 TRBD2 TRBJ2-1 -
TGTGCCAGCAGTAAGAAACTCCTTAGCGGGGGGGCCAATGAGCAGTTCTTC CASSKKLLSGGANEQFF TRBV9 TRBD2 TRBJ2-1 -
TGTGCCAGCAGCTTAGTACGGGATAAGGCCTACAATGAGCAGTTCTTC CASSLVRDKAYNEQFF TRBV7-9 - TRBJ2-1 once
TGTGCCAGTTTAACTAGCGGGAGTAGCAATGAGCAGTTCTTC CASLTSGSSNEQFF TRBV6-6 TRBD2 TRBJ2-1 -
TGCGCCAGCAGTCCGACCCCGGCACAGCTATACGAGCAGTACTTC CASSPTPAQLYEQYF TRBV5-1 - TRBJ2-7 -
TGTGCCAGCAGCGTAGATCTGGGAGCGGGGTACGAGCAGTACTTC CASSVDLGAGYEQYF TRBV9 TRBD2 TRBJ2-7 -
TGTGCAACGACAGAAAGCAATCAGCCCCAGCATTTT CATTESNQPQHF TRBV28 - TRBJ1-5 -
TGCGCCAGCAGTCGGGACAGGGAGGGGGCAGAGCTGTTTTTT CASSRDREGAELFF TRBV5-1 TRBD1 TRBJ2-2 -
TGTGCCAGCAGTTACTCAATGACAGGGGGGGTGAAGACCCAGTACTTC CASSYSMTGGVKTQYF TRBV6-5 TRBD1 TRBJ2-5 -
TGTGCCAGCACGGGTAGCGGGAAAGAGACCCAGTACTTC CASTGSGKETQYF TRBV6-5 TRBD2 TRBJ2-5 -
TGTGCCTGGAACGGGGACACTGATCAGCCCCAGCATTTT CAWNGDTDQPQHF TRBV30 - TRBJ1-5 few
TGTGCCAGCGGACAGGGCTTAAACACCGGGGAGCTGTTTTTT CASGQGLNTGELFF TRBV19 TRBD1 TRBJ2-2 once
TGTGCCTGGAGTGTACGACAGGGGGCGATTCAGCCCCAGCATTTT CAWSVRQGAIQPQHF TRBV30 TRBD1 TRBJ1-5 few
TGCGCCAGCAGCTTCCAAGGGATGGGGTCTGGGGCCCAGTACTTC CASSFQGMGSGAQYF TRBV5-1 - TRBJ2-5 -
TGTGCCAGCAGCTGGACAGGGGGCTCTGGAAACACCATATATTTT CASSWTGGSGNTIYF TRBV7-9 TRBD1 TRBJ1-3 -
TGTGCCAGTAGTAGGGCCGGGAAGAATCAGCCCCAGCATTTT CASSRAGKNQPQHF TRBV19 - TRBJ1-5 -
TGTGCCAGCAGCTTAGGAGGGGATAGGTTTGATACGCAGTATTTT CASSLGGDRFDTQYF TRBV7-6 - TRBJ2-3 -
TGTGCCAGCTCACCACTCTTGGTAAGGCAAGAGACCCAGTACTTC CASSPLLVRQETQYF TRBV18 - TRBJ2-5 -
TGTGCCAGCTCACTAGTCGAAGGAGCCAAAAACATTCAGTACTTC CASSLVEGAKNIQYF TRBV18 - TRBJ2-4 -
TGTGCCAGCAGTCCCGCAGGGGGAAACACTGAAGCTTTCTTT CASSPAGGNTEAFF TRBV6-1 TRBD1 TRBJ1-1 -
TGTGCCAGCACGAACAGAGACACAGATACGCAGTATTTT CASTNRDTDTQYF TRBV6-5 - TRBJ2-3 -
TGTGCCAGCAGCCCTTCAGGGACTAGCGGGAGGGCCCACTACGAGCAGTACTTC CASSPSGTSGRAHYEQYF TRBV7-2 TRBD2 TRBJ2-7 -